This TCR beta chain is from a study of T cells in Graves' hyperthyroidism and ophthalmopathy (dated by TCRdb to 2018 to 2020). Background for the entire study: Peripheral blood was collected at initial diagnosis, before any treatment. TCR V-J signatures able to tell the groups apart were searched for in a discovery cohort of 90 to 100 patients, of whom 40 to 45 had Graves' ophthalmopathy and 55 to 60 had stable Graves' hyperthyroidism. The 100 or so discovery patients were randomly split 7:3 into training and test sets. After blood sampling, hyperthyroidism patients were treated with methimazole at a starting dose of 30 mg daily, and ophthalmopathy patients were treated with high-dose intravenous methylprednisolone. According to the paper, TCR Vbeta CDR3 sequencing was carried out on more than 120 peripheral blood samples, which came from more than 40 ophthalmopathy, around 75 hyperthyroidism and roughly 17 progressor patients. An independent validation cohort of under 20 hyperthyroidism patients and approximately 15 patients who later progressed to ophthalmopathy tested prospective prediction of ophthalmopathy. In about 6 Graves' hyperthyroidism patients, the study also compared T-cell repertoires from thyroid tissue with T-cell repertoires from blood. Findings and caveats that apply to the study as a whole: In validation, the model predicted progression to ophthalmopathy a median of 6.5 months before onset, with approximately 70% sensitivity and just under 75% specificity. Sample size was not statistically predetermined, and blinding of investigators to group allocation was not performed. A model built on a 13 V-J signature distinguished ophthalmopathy from stable hyperthyroidism, reaching about 89% sensitivity and about 81% specificity in cross-validation and 80%/75% in testing. Most expanded thyroid clonotypes (frequency above 0.001) were also detected in blood, a finding suggesting that blood repertoires may reflect thyroid immune responses.

The table lists this clonotype with many counts. Its antigen is unknown. No much larger clone exists at a distance of one base, and base qualities are not known. The TCR beta CDR3 regions were amplified from RNA transcripts. A first-round RT-PCR of the TCR CDR3 used the HTBI primer set with the Qiagen OneStep RT-PCR kit. Libraries were constructed in a second round of multiplex PCR, after which size selection and purification were performed. The libraries were sequenced on an Illumina HiSeq2000 using paired-end 100 bp reads. The original pipeline was this. SOAPnuke was used to process the raw data, removing reads that contained adapters or uncalled bases, had a mean Phred below 15, or lacked an exact match to the constant primer or identifier. COPE v1.2.5 was used to merge the high-quality paired reads, and each unique nucleotide sequence was defined as a clonotype. Clonotypes were aligned to IMGT TRBV, TRBD and TRBJ reference segments using MiTCR v1.1. The analysis was restricted to V-J combinations with a frequency above 0.0001, which together covered 99.2% of the repertoires. The TCS score was defined as F50 (clonal expansion) divided by E x V (chaos), with BLOSUM62-based TCRdist calculated between CDR3 peptides within each V-J. Welch's t-statistics and random forest reduced fewer than 600 V-J features to some 14, which were used in a naive Bayes classifier (R e1071). The public sequencing data were trimmed at Q25 with fastp and processed into clonotypes with MiXCR by TCRdb, which kept only in-frame beta chains. Rows with a matching CDR3 protein are joined into one entry that keeps the most common DNA and genes. The V and J calls here are based on TCRdb, not the publication. The sample includes approximately 640,000 distinct CDR3 sequences, with 15% to 20% observed a single time. The ten top clones hold about 14% of the sample.

A patient counted as having stable Graves' hyperthyroidism if no progression to ophthalmopathy occurred over 18 months of follow-up. Hyperthyroidism patients were newly diagnosed, had a disease duration of under 2 months, and were aged 18 to 65 years. Any patient with an uncontrolled infection, another autoimmune disease, pregnancy or lactation was excluded. Clinical symptoms, serum thyroxine and TRAb, thyroid ultrasound, and orbital computed tomography formed the basis for the diagnoses. PBMCs were isolated from approximately 10 ml of fresh peripheral blood by Ficoll-Paque density gradient centrifugation. Total RNA was extracted with Trizol reagent, and quality was checked on an Agilent 2100 Bioanalyzer. The cysteine opens and the phenylalanine closes a CDR3 of 14 amino acids. Kept here is only the CDR3 DNA, which spans 42 bases and is read in frame from base 1. V loses 1 base of germline sequence and J loses 5 bases, and the interval between the two ends is 14 bases. The germline V gene (reference sequence) gives CDR1 as DFQATT and CDR2 as SNEGSKA.

The sequence derives from a man between 45 and 60 years old with Graves' hyperthyroidism. The chain couples TRBV20-1 to TRBJ1-1; TRBD1 might be the D gene, on 6 matching bases. Sequenced sample: blood. CDR3 sequence: CSARVPGGWTEAFF. The base sequence is TGCAGTGCTAGAGTTCCGGGGGGCTGGACTGAAGCTTTCTTT.